Listed here are 17 T cell receptor beta chains from one sample, sequenced in a study of CD8+ T cells in alopecia areata. Extracted RNA was reverse transcribed, and the resulting cDNA served as sequencing template. The data were produced by immunoSEQ multiplex PCR, yet TCRdb's version contains in-frame clones alone and is incomplete. The sample shows roughly 75,000 clones, under 75% of them seen only once. The material was CD8+ T cells sorted from blood, obtained at week 0. The origin of the receptors is a human donor with alopecia areata.

This clone was found a few times. The chain couples TRBV27 to TRBJ1-1, with TRBD1 matching 8 bases. Germline CDR1 MNHEY, CDR2 SMNVEV (reference sequence). This CDR3 has 14 residues. V was clipped by 3 bases and J by 2 bases; unmatched bases: 2. CDR3 loop: CASSFDRGNTEAFF. Here the CDR3 DNA reads TGTGCCAGCAGTTTTGACAGGGGTAACACTGAAGCTTTCTTT.

This clone has a handful of counts. This rearrangement joins TRBV4-1 to TRBJ1-6; 10 positions agree with TRBD1. Per the germline V gene, CDR1 is MGHRA and CDR2 is YSYEKL. V shed 2 bases, J shed 10 bases, and the junction held 5 bases outside the gene matches. CDR3 size: 15 residues. This CDR3 reads CASSQSTGGRSPLHF. CDR3 in DNA: TGCGCCAGCAGCCAATCGACAGGGGGCAGGTCACCCCTCCACTTT.

This clone was observed a handful of times. The rearrangement links TRBV2 to TRBJ2-5; 11 nucleotides match TRBD2. V lost 8 bases to trimming and J lost 8 bases; unmatched junction nucleotides: 10. This CDR3 is built from 14 residues. From germline, CDR1 is SNHLY and CDR2 FYNNEI. The CDR3 DNA follows: TGTGCCAGCTTACGGGAACTAGCGGGAGCTACCCAGTACTTC. Residues: CASLRELAGATQYF.

The V call is TRBV15, the J call TRBJ2-1; TRBD2 aligns across 7 bases. Trimming at V came to 0 bases and at J to 9 bases, leaving 8 bases not matched to a gene. This CDR3 contains 15 residues. Germline CDR1 and CDR2: LNHNV and YYDKDF (reference sequence). CDR3 in DNA: TGTGCCACCAGCAGAGATGTCGGACTAGTGGTTGAGCAGTTCTTC. This encodes CATSRDVGLVVEQFF.

The V gene is TRBV10-3, the J gene TRBJ2-3, with TRBD1 identical over 7 bases. Germline lookup yields CDR1 ENHRY and CDR2 SYGVKD. V trimming: 2 bases; J trimming: 0 bases; junction bases outside the gene matches: 8. The CDR3 sequence is 17 residues long. The CDR3 sequence is CAISEPQGTASTDTQYF. The DNA for the CDR3 is TGTGCCATCAGTGAGCCGCAAGGGACAGCTAGCACAGATACGCAGTATTTT.

This clone occurred a few times. This sequence joins TRBV4-1 and TRBJ1-3; D call uncertain. Germline assignment: CDR1 MGHRA and CDR2 YSYEKL. This CDR3 is 12 amino acids long. Between the trimmed V and J ends, which lost 1 base and 3 bases, there was a span of 1 base. The CDR3 here is CASSQVGNTIYF. CDR3 sequence (DNA): TGCGCCAGCAGCCAAGTTGGAAACACCATATATTTT.

The rearrangement links TRBV19 to TRBJ1-5; D call uncertain. Germline V gene data show CDR1 as LNHDA and CDR2 as SQIVND (reference sequence). This CDR3 has 15 amino acids. The ends were cut back, 4 bases at V and 7 bases at J, with 17 bases in the middle. CDR3 nucleotides: TGTGCCAGTAGTAAATGGACGCAAGAAATCCAGCCCCAGCATTTT. This gives the protein CASSKWTQEIQPQHF.

This sequence joins TRBV27 and TRBJ1-1; D remains ambiguous. The V end lost 2 bases, the J end lost 6 bases, and 10 bases lay between the germline ends. Germline V gives CDR1 MNHEY, CDR2 SMNVEV (reference sequence). The CDR3 length is 13 residues. CDR3 sequence reads: CASSLILGSEAFF. CDR3 DNA: TGTGCCAGCAGTTTAATACTCGGTTCTGAAGCTTTCTTT.

The rearrangement joins TRBV6-5 to TRBJ1-5, with 10 nucleotides matching TRBD1. The germline V gene encodes CDR1 MNHEY and CDR2 SVGAGI. This CDR3 has 15 residues. J gave up 4 bases and V 10 bases, and 10 bases lay outside the gene matches. The CDR3 reads CAIASGQGYNQPQHF. In nucleotides, the CDR3 is TGTGCCATCGCTTCGGGACAGGGGTATAATCAGCCCCAGCATTTT.

This rearrangement joins TRBV5-6 to TRBJ2-7; 7 bases agree with TRBD2. The V gene end was trimmed by 4 bases and the J gene end by 7 bases; junction bases not matched to a gene: 5. This CDR3 region has 12 residues. From germline, CDR1 is SGHDT and CDR2 YYEEEE. In DNA form, the CDR3 reads TGTGCCAGCAGCATGACCGGGGGGGAGCAGTACTTC. This gives the protein CASSMTGGEQYF. Full variable domain (missing parts from reference TRBV5-6 and TRBJ2-7): DAGVTQSPTHLIKTRGQQVTLRCSPKSGHDTVSWYQQALGQGPQFIFQYYEEEERQRGNFPDRFSGHQFPNYSSELNVNALLLGDSALYLCASSMTGGEQYFGPGTRLTVT.

This clone was observed once. The rearrangement links TRBV29-1 to TRBJ2-3, with 9 bases that match TRBD1. Germline CDR1 is SQVTM and CDR2 is ANQGSEA. With 6 bases clipped from V and 2 bases from J, the junction kept 6 bases outside the gene matches. The CDR3 runs to 14 residues. For the CDR3, the DNA is TGCAGCGTAGTCGGGACAGGGAACACAGATACGCAGTATTTT. Its translation: CSVVGTGNTDTQYF.

The V gene is TRBV2, the J gene TRBJ2-7; D call uncertain. Per the germline V gene, CDR1 is SNHLY and CDR2 is FYNNEI. This CDR3 contains 15 residues. V lost 6 bases to trimming and J lost 2 bases, with 17 bases between them. Here the CDR3 reads CASSPIGSLAYEQYF. CDR3 in DNA: TGTGCCAGCAGCCCGATAGGATCCTTGGCCTACGAGCAGTACTTC.

The chain combines TRBV5-1 with TRBJ2-1; TRBD1 might be the D (5 bases). From germline, CDR1 is SGHRS and CDR2 YFSETQ. The CDR3 length is 14 residues. Trimming stripped 2 bases from V and 6 bases from J, with 12 bases between. This CDR3 is CASSFRGRVNEQFF. The CDR3 DNA reads TGCGCCAGCAGCTTCCGTGGCAGGGTCAATGAGCAGTTCTTC.

The chain links TRBV5-1 to TRBJ2-1; 9 nucleotides match TRBD1. Per germline, CDR1 SGHRS and CDR2 YFSETQ. With V trimmed by 0 bases and J by 4 bases, 5 bases remained unmatched. The CDR3 has 16 residues. CDR3 nucleotide sequence: TGCGCCAGCAGCTTGGTAGGGACAGGGCTGTACAATGAGCAGTTCTTC. This sequence encodes CASSLVGTGLYNEQFF.

In this sample, this clone turned up a few times. The chain joins TRBV4-2 to TRBJ2-1; 12 positions agree with TRBD2. Looked up from germline, CDR1 is LGHNA and CDR2 is YNFKEQ. Trimming cost V 2 bases and J 6 bases; bases outside gene matches: 5. The CDR3 sequence is 16 residues long. The CDR3, as DNA: TGTGCCAGCAGCCAACCCTGGACTAGCGGGGCCAATGAGCAGTTCTTC. Amino acid sequence: CASSQPWTSGANEQFF.

There are a few counts of this clone. This sequence joins TRBV2 and TRBJ2-7; weak D call: TRBD2 (5 bases). CDR3 length equals 18 residues. The germline gives CDR1 SNHLY, CDR2 FYNNEI. Trimming pared 3 bases from V and 2 bases from J, leaving 23 bases between. CDR3 in amino acids: CASSDLSGRTTATYEQYF. For the CDR3, the DNA is TGTGCCAGCAGTGATTTAAGCGGCCGTACGACCGCTACCTACGAGCAGTACTTC.

CDR3 sequence: CASMDGNSNQPQHF. The CDR3 DNA sequence: TGTGCCAGCATGGACGGGAATAGCAATCAGCCCCAGCATTTT. The V call is TRBV28, the J call TRBJ1-5; no definite D call. This CDR3 has 14 amino acids. V shed 7 bases and J shed 0 bases, with 10 bases lying between them. Germline loops: CDR1 MDHEN, CDR2 SYDVKM.